A single sample gave rise to the 21 T cell receptor beta chains below, sequenced in a study of beta chain features in type 1 diabetes. Overall study findings and caveats: The study found moderately but significantly shorter TCRB CDR3s in all four CD4+ subsets of Type 1 diabetes patients.

Reverse transcription of all isolated RNA meant that expressed TCRB transcripts were sequenced. Assay: immunoSEQ multiplex PCR; the TCRdb copy retains only in-frame clones and omits some. The data hold fewer than 16,000 clones, with around 69% observed a single time. The antigens for these receptors are not known. The sample was stem cell memory CD4+ T cells from blood. Receptors were obtained from a woman aged 18 to 35 with type 1 diabetes.

The chain links TRBV4-2 to TRBJ1-5; D perhaps matches TRBD1 (5 bases). The length of the CDR3 is 14 residues. Trimming took 4 bases from V and 5 from J, leaving 12 bases between them. Germline assignment: CDR1 LGHNA and CDR2 YNFKEQ. The CDR3 DNA reads as TGTGCCAGCAGCCCCCGGGGGATAGATCAGCCCCAGCATTTT. It is translated as CASSPRGIDQPQHF.

This chain uses TRBV28 with TRBJ2-5; D is undetermined. V lost 7 bases and J lost 3, with 12 bases in between. Germline CDR1 is MDHEN and CDR2 is SYDVKM. This CDR3 has 13 residues. CDR3 protein: CASNGYQEETQYF. In DNA, the CDR3 is TGTGCCAGCAATGGATATCAGGAAGAGACCCAGTACTTC.

The chain combines TRBV29-1 with TRBJ1-1; tentatively, D is TRBD1 (5 bases). This CDR3 spans 12 amino acids. Trimming took 5 bases from V and 1 from J, leaving 8 bases between them. Germline loops: CDR1 SQVTM, CDR2 ANQGSEA. The CDR3: CSVRQGNTEAFF. The CDR3 region has the DNA TGCAGCGTTCGCCAGGGGAACACTGAAGCTTTCTTT.

The chain is built from TRBV7-9 and TRBJ2-2, with 10 bases aligning to TRBD2. In germline, CDR1 is SEHNR, CDR2 FQNEAQ (reference sequence). The CDR3 spans 15 residues. The V segment lost 6 bases and the J segment 1 base; nucleotides outside the gene matches: 2. CDR3 nucleotides: TGTGCCAGCAGACGGACTAGCGGGAACACCGGGGAGCTGTTTTTT. This codes for CASRRTSGNTGELFF.

V and J are TRBV7-8 and TRBJ2-3; no firm D call. CDR3 length: 15 amino acids. V was pared by 8 bases and J by 0 bases, with 15 bases between. The germline CDR1 and CDR2 sequences are SGHVS and FQNEAQ. The CDR3 DNA follows: TGTGCCAGCTCCCCCCGGTTGCCTAGCACAGATACGCAGTATTTT. Translated: CASSPRLPSTDTQYF.

The chain uses TRBV12-5 and TRBJ2-5, with TRBD2 identical over 10 bases. CDR1 is LGHNT, CDR2 FRNRAP, per germline. Unmatched junction bases numbered 6, after V lost 0 bases and J lost 8 bases. This CDR3 has 15 amino acids. The CDR3 region is CASGLVIAGGPTQYF. The CDR3 DNA reads TGTGCTAGTGGTTTGGTTATAGCGGGAGGACCCACCCAGTACTTC.

The genes are TRBV18 and TRBJ2-1; D may be TRBD2 (6 bases). Germline CDR1 KGHSH, CDR2 LQKENI. V was shortened by 6 bases and J by 3 bases, with 9 bases between the two germline ends. CDR3 length: 13 amino acids. The chain's CDR3 is CASSTRNYNEQFF. CDR3 in DNA: TGTGCCAGCTCGACTAGGAACTACAATGAGCAGTTCTTC. Full variable domain (missing parts from reference TRBV18 and TRBJ2-1): NAGVMQNPRHLVRRRGQEARLRCSPMKGHSHVYWYRQLPEEGLKFMVYLQKENIIDESGMPKERFSAEFPKEGPSILRIQQVVRGDSAAYFCASSTRNYNEQFFGPGTRLTVL.

This clone was observed a single time. The V and J genes are TRBV7-8 and TRBJ2-5; 7 bases align to TRBD2. V lost 2 bases, J lost 5 bases, and 8 bases stayed unmatched. This CDR3 spans 15 amino acids. Looked up from germline, CDR1 is SGHVS and CDR2 is FQNEAQ. In DNA, the CDR3 is TGTGCCAGCAGCTTACTGGGCGGCGGGAGCGAGACCCAGTACTTC. Translating gives CASSLLGGGSETQYF.

The rearrangement joins TRBV9 to TRBJ2-1; D is unclear. The V gene's germline CDR1 is SGDLS and CDR2 YYNGEE. The V end was cut by 0 bases, the J end by 6 bases, with 10 bases between. CDR3 length: 14 amino acids. CDR3 nucleotide sequence: TGTGCCAGCAGCGTAGTCGGTTCGATCAATGAGCAGTTCTTC. As protein: CASSVVGSINEQFF.

The rearrangement links TRBV29-1 to TRBJ1-1; D is uncertain. V was shortened by 6 bases and J by 4 bases, with 15 bases between the two germline ends. This CDR3 is built from 13 residues. The germline gives CDR1 SQVTM, CDR2 ANQGSEA. The CDR3: CSVLKRPGTEAFF. The CDR3, as DNA: TGCAGCGTCCTCAAGCGCCCCGGCACTGAAGCTTTCTTT.

The chain links TRBV25-1 to TRBJ1-2; D is unclear. V was trimmed by 4 bases and J by 2 bases, leaving 8 bases between them. This CDR3 region has 13 residues. Looked up from germline, CDR1 is MGHDK and CDR2 is SYGVNS. CDR3 protein: CASSAPSNYGYTF. CDR3 bases: TGTGCCAGCAGTGCCCCATCAAACTATGGCTACACCTTC.

The CDR3 loop reads CASSPAGTVTEAFF. DNA for the CDR3: TGTGCCAGCTCACCAGCGGGGACAGTAACTGAAGCTTTCTTT. The chain recombines TRBV18 with TRBJ1-1; 7 bases line up with TRBD1. The CDR3 contains 14 residues. From germline, CDR1 is KGHSH and CDR2 LQKENI. V trimming: 2 bases; J trimming: 5 bases; junction bases outside the gene matches: 5. The entire variable domain, with the rest obtained from reference TRBV18 and TRBJ1-1, is as follows: NAGVMQNPRHLVRRRGQEARLRCSPMKGHSHVYWYRQLPEEGLKFMVYLQKENIIDESGMPKERFSAEFPKEGPSILRIQQVVRGDSAAYFCASSPAGTVTEAFFGQGTRLTVV.

This chain links TRBV5-1 with TRBJ1-1, with a tentative D call TRBD1 (5 bases). Trimming cost V 0 bases and J 1 base, with 10 bases left between them. In germline, CDR1 is SGHRS, CDR2 YFSETQ. The CDR3 length is 15 residues. CDR3 DNA sequence: TGCGCCAGCAGCTTGGGGGGGGTCGGGAACACTGAAGCTTTCTTT. It is translated as CASSLGGVGNTEAFF.

The chain recombines TRBV7-2 with TRBJ2-1; 8 bases agree with TRBD2. This CDR3 region has 12 residues. Germline CDR1 is SGHTA and CDR2 is FQGNSA. V dropped 5 bases and J dropped 13; count of bases not matched to a gene: 7. The CDR3 protein is CASSPRAGGQFF. The CDR3 nucleotides read TGTGCCAGCAGCCCCCGGGCGGGAGGACAGTTCTTC. The full variable domain, completed using reference TRBV7-2 and TRBJ2-1, is GAGVSQSPSNKVTEKGKDVELRCDPISGHTALYWYRQSLGQGLEFLIYFQGNSAPDKSGLPSDRFSAERTGGSVSTLTIQRTQQEDSAVYLCASSPRAGGQFFGPGTRLTVL.

This clone was counted a few times. The V gene is TRBV7-9, the J gene TRBJ1-4, with 10 nucleotides matching TRBD1. Germline lookup yields CDR1 SEHNR and CDR2 FQNEAQ (reference sequence). With V trimmed by 5 bases and J by 7 bases, 16 bases remained unmatched. The CDR3 sequence is 18 residues long. CDR3 bases: TGTGCCAGCAGCCGTTTCGGGACAGGGGCCACTTCCGGTGAAAAACTGTTTTTT. This codes for CASSRFGTGATSGEKLFF.

V gene TRBV2 combines with J gene TRBJ2-5; TRBD1 aligns across 8 bases. The J call may not be correct, given that the DNA end is closer to TRBJ2-7. The CDR3 covers 14 residues. The germline CDR1 and CDR2 sequences are SNHLY and FYNNEI. CDR3 sequence reads: CASRGGQGAYEQYF. The DNA for the CDR3 is TGTGCCAGCAGGGGCGGACAGGGAGCCTACGAGCAGTACTTC.

This chain links TRBV2 with TRBJ2-5, with D hard to call. Trimming removed 3 bases from V and 4 bases from J, with 6 bases in between. The CDR3 is 12 residues long. Germline V gene lookup returns CDR1 SNHLY and CDR2 FYNNEI. In nucleotides, the CDR3 is TGTGCCAGCAGTGAGAGCGTAGAGACCCAGTACTTC. Translated: CASSESVETQYF.

V is TRBV5-1 and J is TRBJ2-5; 8 bases are shared with TRBD1. The CDR3 totals 14 residues. Germline V lookup: CDR1 SGHRS, CDR2 YFSETQ. V was pared by 10 bases and J by 9 bases, with 17 bases of the junction left unmatched. This CDR3 is CACQPGQDPTAQYF. The CDR3 nucleotides read TGCGCCTGCCAACCGGGACAGGACCCCACCGCCCAGTACTTC.

The rearrangement uses TRBV14 and TRBJ2-1, with a possible D match to TRBD2 (5 bases). Germline V gives CDR1 SGHDN, CDR2 FVKESK. The CDR3 length is 15 residues. Between the trimmed V and J ends, which lost 0 bases and 3 bases, there was a span of 9 bases. Here the CDR3 DNA reads TGTGCCAGCAGCCAAGATAGCGCCGACTACAATGAGCAGTTCTTC. Its translation: CASSQDSADYNEQFF.

This clone was counted a single time. V and J are TRBV20-1 and TRBJ1-1; D gene unclear. The CDR3 has 11 amino acids. V was clipped by 5 bases and J by 4 bases, with 8 bases between them. Germline-derived CDR1 and CDR2 are DFQATT and SNEGSKA (reference sequence). CDR3 residues: CSAAPSTEAFF. Here the CDR3 DNA reads TGCAGTGCTGCGCCGAGCACTGAAGCTTTCTTT.

V is TRBV19 and J is TRBJ2-3, with D tentatively TRBD1 (6 bases). Germline CDR1 and CDR2: LNHDA and SQIVND (reference sequence). The ends were cut back, 3 bases at V and 4 bases at J, with 23 bases in the middle. This CDR3 is 18 amino acids long. This CDR3 reads CASSMGGWGHPSADTQYF. The CDR3 region has the DNA TGTGCCAGTAGTATGGGCGGGTGGGGACATCCAAGCGCAGATACGCAGTATTTT.